Reported below is one TCR beta chain. The sample originates from a study of blood T cell repertoires in COVID-19. Study-level information: T cells, B-cell-depleted T cells, or PBMCs supplied cDNA or gDNA.

Sequenced by immunoSEQ multiplex PCR; TCRdb stores in-frame clones only, minus some. The data hold roughly 400,000 clones, with about 87% observed a single time. This TCR derives from a woman aged 60-75 years with COVID-19, enrolled during active disease. The sample comprised peripheral blood.

CDR3 in amino acids: CSASVGQNNQPQHF. The CDR3 DNA is TGCAGTGCTAGTGTTGGACAGAACAATCAGCCCCAGCATTTT. V is TRBV20-1 and J is TRBJ1-5; D is possibly TRBD1 (6 bases). The germline CDR1 and CDR2 sequences are DFQATT and SNEGSKA (reference sequence). V was pared by 3 bases and J by 3 bases, with 12 bases between. This CDR3 region has 14 residues.